The rows below give T cell receptor beta chains drawn from one sample of a study of CD8 T cells in ankylosing spondylitis. TCRdb redid the calling of the 5' RACE reads with MiXCR, one entry per CDR3 protein. The sample holds around 150,000 distinct CDR3 sequences, 44% seen once. The sequenced material came from synovial fluid, either unsorted or a sorted T cell fraction (not recorded which). Receptors originate from a male donor with ankylosing spondylitis. CDR3s include the opening cysteine and the closing phenylalanine or tryptophan.

>TRBV4-1|TRBJ2-2
CASSQGHGELFF
>TRBV2|TRBJ1-5
CASKQQNQPQHF
>TRBV2|TRBJ1-1
CASSEALGRLTEAFF
>TRBV9|TRBJ2-5
CASSVGATGGGTQYF
>TRBV5-6|TRBJ2-1
CASSPAGGGVSYNEQFF
>TRBV11-2|TRBJ2-7
CASSPGQGEQYF
>TRBV28|TRBJ2-7
CASSTAFAHEQYF
>TRBV7-6|TRBJ2-7
CASSHHRTSGDYEQYF
>TRBV29-1|TRBJ2-1
CSVVADEQFF
>TRBV20-1|TRBJ2-2
CSASGWGDTGELFF